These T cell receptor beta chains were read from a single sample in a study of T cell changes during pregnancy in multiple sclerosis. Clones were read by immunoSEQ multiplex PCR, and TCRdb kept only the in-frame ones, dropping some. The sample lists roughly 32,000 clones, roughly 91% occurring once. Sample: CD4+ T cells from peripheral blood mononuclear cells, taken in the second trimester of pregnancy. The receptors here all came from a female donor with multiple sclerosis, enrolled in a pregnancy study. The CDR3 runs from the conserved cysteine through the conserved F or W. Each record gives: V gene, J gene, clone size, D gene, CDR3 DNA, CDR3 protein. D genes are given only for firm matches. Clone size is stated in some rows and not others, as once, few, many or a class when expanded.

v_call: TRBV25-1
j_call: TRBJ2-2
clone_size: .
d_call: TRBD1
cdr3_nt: TGTGCCAGCAGTAGACAGGGGCCCGGGGAGCTGTTTTTT
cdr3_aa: CASSRQGPGELFF

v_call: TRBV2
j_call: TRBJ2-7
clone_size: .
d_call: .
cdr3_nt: TGTGCCAGTCGATCGGGTTCCTACGAGCAGTACTTC
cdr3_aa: CASRSGSYEQYF

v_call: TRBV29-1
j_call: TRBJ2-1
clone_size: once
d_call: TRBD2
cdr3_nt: TGCAGCGGCCAACTAGCGGCCTACAATGAGCAGTTCTTC
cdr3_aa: CSGQLAAYNEQFF

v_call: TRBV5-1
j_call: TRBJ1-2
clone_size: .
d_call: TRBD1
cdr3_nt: TGCGCCAGCAGCTTGGGACAGGGGGCCCATGGCTACACCTTC
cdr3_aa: CASSLGQGAHGYTF

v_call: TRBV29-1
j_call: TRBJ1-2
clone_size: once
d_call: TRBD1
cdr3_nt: TGCAGCGTCGGGAGGCCAGGGGGCGACTATGGCTACACCTTC
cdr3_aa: CSVGRPGGDYGYTF

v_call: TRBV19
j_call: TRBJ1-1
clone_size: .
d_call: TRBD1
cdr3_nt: TGTGCCAGTAGTCCGCGACAGGGGAGGGATAAGACTGAAGCTTTCTTT
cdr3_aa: CASSPRQGRDKTEAFF

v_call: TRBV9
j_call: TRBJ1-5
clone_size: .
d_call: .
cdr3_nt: TGTGCCAGCAGCGTAGGCAGGGAAAATCAGCCCCAGCATTTT
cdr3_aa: CASSVGRENQPQHF

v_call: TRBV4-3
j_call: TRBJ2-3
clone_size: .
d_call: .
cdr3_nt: TGCGCCAGCAGCCAAGACGACGGCGCGGCGCAGTATTTT
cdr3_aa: CASSQDDGAAQYF

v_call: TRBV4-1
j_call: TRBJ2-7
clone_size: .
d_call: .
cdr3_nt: TGCGCCAGCAGCCCCACTGACAGCCCCTACGAGCAGTACTTC
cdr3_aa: CASSPTDSPYEQYF

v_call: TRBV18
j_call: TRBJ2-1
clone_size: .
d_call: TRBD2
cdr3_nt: TGTGCCAGCTCACCACAGGGACTAGCGGGTGTGGGAGAGCAGTTCTTC
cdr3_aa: CASSPQGLAGVGEQFF

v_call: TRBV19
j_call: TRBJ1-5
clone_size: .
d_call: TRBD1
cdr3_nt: TGTGCCAGTAGCCCGGGACAGGGAGGGCAGCCCCAGCATTTT
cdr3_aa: CASSPGQGGQPQHF

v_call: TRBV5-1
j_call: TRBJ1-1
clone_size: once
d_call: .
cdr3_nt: TGCGCCAGCAGCCTCCACTTGGTCGAAAACACTGAAGCTTTCTTT
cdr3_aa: CASSLHLVENTEAFF

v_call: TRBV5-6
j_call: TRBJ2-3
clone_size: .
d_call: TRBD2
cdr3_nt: TGTGCCAGCAGCCTGCGGAGTAGCGGGACCACGCAGTATTTT
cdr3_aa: CASSLRSSGTTQYF

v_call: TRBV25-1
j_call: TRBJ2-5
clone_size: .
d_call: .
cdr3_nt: TGTGCCAGCAGTGACCCCCCGCCGGGTACCCAGTACTTC
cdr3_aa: CASSDPPPGTQYF

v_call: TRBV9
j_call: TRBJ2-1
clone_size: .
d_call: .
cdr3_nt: TGTGCCAGCAGCGTAGCGGGAGAGTCTTACAATGAGCAGTTCTTC
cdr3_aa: CASSVAGESYNEQFF

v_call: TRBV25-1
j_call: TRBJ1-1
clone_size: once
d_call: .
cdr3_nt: TGTGCCAGCAGCGCGAAACCGAACACTGAAGCTTTCTTT
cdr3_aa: CASSAKPNTEAFF

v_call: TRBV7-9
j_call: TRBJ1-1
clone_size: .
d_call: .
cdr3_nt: TGTGCCAGCGCTAACTTGAACACTGAAGCTTTCTTT
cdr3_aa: CASANLNTEAFF

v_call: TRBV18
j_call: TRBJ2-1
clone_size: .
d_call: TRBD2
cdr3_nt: TGTGCCAGCTCACCACCGGGCGGGGGTCCTAATGAGCAGTTCTTC
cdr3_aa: CASSPPGGGPNEQFF

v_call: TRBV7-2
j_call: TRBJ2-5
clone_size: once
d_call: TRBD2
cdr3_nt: TGTGCCAGCAGCTTAGGGTATCGTGGGGGGGAGCAGTACTTC
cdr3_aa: CASSLGYRGGEQYF

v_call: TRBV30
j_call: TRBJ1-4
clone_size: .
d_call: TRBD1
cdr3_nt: TGTGCCTGGAGTGTACTTGGAGGACAGGGGATGACTAATGAAAAACTGTTTTTT
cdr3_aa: CAWSVLGGQGMTNEKLFF

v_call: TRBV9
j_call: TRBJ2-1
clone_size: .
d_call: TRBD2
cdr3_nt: TGTGCCAGCAGCGTAGTCGGGACTAGCAATGAGCAGTTCTTC
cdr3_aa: CASSVVGTSNEQFF

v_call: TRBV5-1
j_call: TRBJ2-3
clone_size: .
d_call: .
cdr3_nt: TGCGCCAGCAGCTTGGTCCTTCGCACAGATACGCAGTATTTT
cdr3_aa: CASSLVLRTDTQYF

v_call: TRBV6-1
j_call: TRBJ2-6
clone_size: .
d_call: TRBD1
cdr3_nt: TGTGCCACCAGGACAGGGGGCTCTGGGGCCAACGTCCTGACTTTC
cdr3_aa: CATRTGGSGANVLTF

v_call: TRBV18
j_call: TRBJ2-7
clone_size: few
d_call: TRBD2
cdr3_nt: TGTGCCAGCTCCCGGGGTAGCGGGAGATCTTCCTACGAGCAGTACTTC
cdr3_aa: CASSRGSGRSSYEQYF

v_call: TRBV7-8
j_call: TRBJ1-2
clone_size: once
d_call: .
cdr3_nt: TGTGCCAGCAGCGATTTGTCGCAGTATGGCTACACCTTC
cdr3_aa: CASSDLSQYGYTF

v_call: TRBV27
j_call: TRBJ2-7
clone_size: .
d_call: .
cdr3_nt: TGTGCCAGCAGTTTAGGCAGGACTCTCTCCTACGAGCAGTACTTC
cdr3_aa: CASSLGRTLSYEQYF

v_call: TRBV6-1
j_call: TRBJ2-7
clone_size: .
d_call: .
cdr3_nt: TGTGCCAGCAGTCTGGAGATTAGCTCCTACGAGCAGTACTTC
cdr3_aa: CASSLEISSYEQYF

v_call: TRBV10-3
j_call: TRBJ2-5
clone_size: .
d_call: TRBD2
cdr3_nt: TGTGCCATCAGTGACGCCGGGAGGGAGGGGGTTGAGACCCAGTACTTC
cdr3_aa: CAISDAGREGVETQYF

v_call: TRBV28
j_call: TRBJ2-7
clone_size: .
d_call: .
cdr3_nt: TGTGCCAGCAGGGGAACGTGGGGGGAGAGAGCCTACGAGCAGTACTTC
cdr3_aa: CASRGTWGERAYEQYF

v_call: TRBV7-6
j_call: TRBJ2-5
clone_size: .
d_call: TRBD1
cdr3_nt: TGTGCCAGCAGCTTAGGGACAGGGACGGAGACCCAGTACTTC
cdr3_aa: CASSLGTGTETQYF

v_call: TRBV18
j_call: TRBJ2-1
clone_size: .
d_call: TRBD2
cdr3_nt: TGTGCCAGCTCCAACCTAGCGGGAGAAGCTAATGAGCAGTTCTTC
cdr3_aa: CASSNLAGEANEQFF

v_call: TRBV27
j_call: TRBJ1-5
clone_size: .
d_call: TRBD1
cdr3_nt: TGTGCCAGCAGTTTCCTGAAGACAGGCAGACAGGGGCCCCAGCATTTT
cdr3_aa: CASSFLKTGRQGPQHF

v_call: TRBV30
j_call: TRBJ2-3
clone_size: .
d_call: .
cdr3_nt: TGTGCCTGGAGTGCTGGCGGTACGCAGTATTTT
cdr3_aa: CAWSAGGTQYF

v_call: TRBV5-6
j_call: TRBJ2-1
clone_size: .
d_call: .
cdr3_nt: TGTGCCAGCAGCTTGTACGGGAGATCCTACAATGAGCAGTTCTTC
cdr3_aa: CASSLYGRSYNEQFF

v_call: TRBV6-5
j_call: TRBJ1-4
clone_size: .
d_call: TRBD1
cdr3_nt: TGTGCCAGCAGAGGGACAGGGGGAGTTGAAAAACTGTTTTTT
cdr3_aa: CASRGTGGVEKLFF

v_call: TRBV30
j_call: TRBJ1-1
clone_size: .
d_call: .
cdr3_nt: TGTGCCTGGAGCCTGACAGAGAACACTGAAGCTTTCTTT
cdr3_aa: CAWSLTENTEAFF

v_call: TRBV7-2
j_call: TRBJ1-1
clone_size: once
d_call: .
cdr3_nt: TGTGCCAGCAGCTTCAGGGGCGTGGAAGCTTTCTTT
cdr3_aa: CASSFRGVEAFF

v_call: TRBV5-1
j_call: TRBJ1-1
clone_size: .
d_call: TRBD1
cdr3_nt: TGCGCCAGCAGCTTTCGGACAGGAATGAACACTGAAGCTTTCTTT
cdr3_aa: CASSFRTGMNTEAFF

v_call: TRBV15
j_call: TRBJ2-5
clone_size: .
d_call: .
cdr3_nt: TGTGCCACCAGCAGAGCCATAGCCTCCCAAGAGACCCAGTACTTC
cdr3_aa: CATSRAIASQETQYF

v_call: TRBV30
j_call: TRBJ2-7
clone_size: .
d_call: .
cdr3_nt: TGTGCCTGGAGTAAAGGAGCCTACGAGCAGTACTTC
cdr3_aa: CAWSKGAYEQYF

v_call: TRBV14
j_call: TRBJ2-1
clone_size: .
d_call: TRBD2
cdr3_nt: TGTGCCAGCAGCCCAACCCGTCGGGGGGGAGGTTCAAATGAGCAGTTCTTC
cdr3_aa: CASSPTRRGGGSNEQFF

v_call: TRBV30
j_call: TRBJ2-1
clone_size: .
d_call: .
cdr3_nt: TGTGCCTGGAGCTTCTCCAATGAGCAGTTCTTC
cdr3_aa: CAWSFSNEQFF

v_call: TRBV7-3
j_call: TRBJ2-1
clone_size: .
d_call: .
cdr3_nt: TGTGCCAGCAGCTCTGGTGTTAGCAATGAGCAGTTCTTC
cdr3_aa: CASSSGVSNEQFF

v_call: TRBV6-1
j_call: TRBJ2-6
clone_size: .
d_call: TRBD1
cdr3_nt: TGTGCCAGCAGTGAATTCTCCCCGACAGGGGCTGGGGCCAACGTCCTGACTTTC
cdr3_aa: CASSEFSPTGAGANVLTF

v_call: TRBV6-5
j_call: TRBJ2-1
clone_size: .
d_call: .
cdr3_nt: TGTGCCAGCAGTTTGCCGGGATATGAGCAGTTCTTC
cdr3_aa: CASSLPGYEQFF

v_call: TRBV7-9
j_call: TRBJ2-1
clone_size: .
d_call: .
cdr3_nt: TGTGCCAGCAGCTCAGTAGCGCGTAGGTTAGGCAATGAGCAGTTCTTC
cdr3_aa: CASSSVARRLGNEQFF

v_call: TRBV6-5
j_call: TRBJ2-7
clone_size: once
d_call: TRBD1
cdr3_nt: TGTGCCAGCAAATCAGACAGGGGGTATGAGCAGTACTTC
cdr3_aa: CASKSDRGYEQYF

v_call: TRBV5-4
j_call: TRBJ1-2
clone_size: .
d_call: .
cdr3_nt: TGTGCCAGCAGCGGCGTAGGGGGTAGTTATGGCTACACCTTC
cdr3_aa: CASSGVGGSYGYTF